This T cell receptor beta chain was observed in a study of T cell responses to AZD1222 COVID-19 vaccine. From germline, CDR1 is SGHNT and CDR2 YYREEE (reference sequence). The CDR3 totals 18 residues. With 3 bases clipped from V and 2 bases from J, the junction kept 6 bases outside the gene matches. Overall study findings and caveats: Among AZD1222 vaccinees, only 5 to 7 were seropositive at baseline. Sampled repertoires all dated from after the peak T cell response.

The protocol was immunoSEQ multiplex PCR, while the TCRdb copy is restricted to in-frame clones and leaves out a portion. The profile covers approximately 150,000 clones, with roughly nine tenths appearing a single time and under 2% taken by the ten largest. Regarding this clone: The antigen remains unidentified.

This TCR was recovered from an adult who received the AZD1222 COVID-19 vaccine. The chain links TRBV5-4 to TRBJ2-1; 15 bases fit TRBD2. Here the sequenced sample was peripheral blood, taken 28 days after the second AZD1222 dose. In DNA, the CDR3 is TGTGCCAGCAGCTCTGGACTAGCGGGAGGGCGAGCCTACAATGAGCAGTTCTTC. Amino acid sequence: CASSSGLAGGRAYNEQFF. The full variable domain, in which reference TRBV5-4 and TRBJ2-1 provide the parts outside the CDR3, is ETGVTQSPTHLIKTRGQQVTLRCSSQSGHNTVSWYQQALGQGPQFIFQYYREEENGRGNFPPRFSGLQFPNYSSELNVNALELDDSALYLCASSSGLAGGRAYNEQFFGPGTRLTVL.